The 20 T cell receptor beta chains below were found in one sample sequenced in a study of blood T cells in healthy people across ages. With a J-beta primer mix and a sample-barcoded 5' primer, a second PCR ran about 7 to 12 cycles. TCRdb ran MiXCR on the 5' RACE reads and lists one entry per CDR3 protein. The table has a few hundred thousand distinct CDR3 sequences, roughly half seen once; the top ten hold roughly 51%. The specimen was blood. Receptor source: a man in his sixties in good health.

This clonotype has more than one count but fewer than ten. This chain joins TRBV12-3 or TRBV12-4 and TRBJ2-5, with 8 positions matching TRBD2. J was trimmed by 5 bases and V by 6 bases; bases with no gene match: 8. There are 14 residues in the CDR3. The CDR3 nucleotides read TGTGCCAGCAGAAGGGGACTAGTCGAGGAGACCCAGTACTTC. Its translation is CASRRGLVEETQYF.

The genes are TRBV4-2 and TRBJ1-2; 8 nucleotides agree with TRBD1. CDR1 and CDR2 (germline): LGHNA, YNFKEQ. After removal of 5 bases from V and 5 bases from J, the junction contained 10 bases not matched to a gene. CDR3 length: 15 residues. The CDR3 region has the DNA TGTGCCAGCAGCACAGCGTCCGGGACAGGATATGGCTACACCTTC. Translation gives CASSTASGTGYGYTF.

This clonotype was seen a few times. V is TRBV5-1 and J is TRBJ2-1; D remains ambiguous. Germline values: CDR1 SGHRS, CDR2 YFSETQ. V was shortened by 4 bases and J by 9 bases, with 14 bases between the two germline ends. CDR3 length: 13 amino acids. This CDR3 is CASSTTQVGEQFF. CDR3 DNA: TGCGCCAGCAGCACCACCCAGGTGGGTGAGCAGTTCTTC.

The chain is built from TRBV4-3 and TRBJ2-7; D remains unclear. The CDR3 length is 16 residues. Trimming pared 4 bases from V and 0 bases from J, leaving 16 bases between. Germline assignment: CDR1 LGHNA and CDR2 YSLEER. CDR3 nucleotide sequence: TGCGCCAGCAGCCGAGAGTTGGCAGAAATCTCCTACGAGCAGTACTTC. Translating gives CASSRELAEISYEQYF.

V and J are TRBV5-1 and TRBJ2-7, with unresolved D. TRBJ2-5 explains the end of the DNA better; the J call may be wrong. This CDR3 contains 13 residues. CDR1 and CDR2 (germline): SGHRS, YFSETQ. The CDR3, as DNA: TGCGCCAGCAGCTTGGACTGGAGTGAGACCCAGTACTTC. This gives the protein CASSLDWSETQYF.

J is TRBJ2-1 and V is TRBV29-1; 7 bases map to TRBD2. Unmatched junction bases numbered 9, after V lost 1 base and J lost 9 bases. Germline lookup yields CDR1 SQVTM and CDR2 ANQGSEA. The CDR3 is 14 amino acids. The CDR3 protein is CSVEVGGGPSEQFF. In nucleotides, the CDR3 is TGCAGCGTTGAAGTGGGGGGAGGGCCGAGTGAGCAGTTCTTC.

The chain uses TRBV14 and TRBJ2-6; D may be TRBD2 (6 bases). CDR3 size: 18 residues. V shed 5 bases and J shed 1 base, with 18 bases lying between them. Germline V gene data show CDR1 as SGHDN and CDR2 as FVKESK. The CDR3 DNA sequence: TGTGCCAGCAGCTCCCTCACCGGGGGAAAATCTGGGGCCAACGTCCTGACTTTC. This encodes CASSSLTGGKSGANVLTF.

CDR3 in amino acids: CASSDSGLAGVDTQYF. The CDR3 coding sequence is TGTGCCAGCAGTGACTCAGGGCTAGCGGGAGTAGATACGCAGTATTTT. The chain joins TRBV6-4 to TRBJ2-3; TRBD2 aligns across 10 bases. V trimming: 0 bases; J trimming: 5 bases; junction bases outside the gene matches: 5. The germline V gene encodes CDR1 MRHNA and CDR2 SNTAGT. This CDR3 has 16 residues.

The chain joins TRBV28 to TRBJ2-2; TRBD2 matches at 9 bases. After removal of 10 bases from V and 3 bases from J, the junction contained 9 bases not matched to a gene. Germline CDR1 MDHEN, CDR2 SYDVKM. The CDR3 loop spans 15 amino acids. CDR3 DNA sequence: TGTGCCACCACACCAGGCGGGAGGGACACCGGGGAGCTGTTTTTT. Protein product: CATTPGGRDTGELFF.

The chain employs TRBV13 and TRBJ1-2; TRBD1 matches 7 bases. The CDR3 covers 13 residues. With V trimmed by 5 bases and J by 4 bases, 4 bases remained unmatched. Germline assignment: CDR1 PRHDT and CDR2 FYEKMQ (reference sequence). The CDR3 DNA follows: TGTGCCAGCAGCCAAGGGGGCGTCTATGGCTACACCTTC. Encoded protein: CASSQGGVYGYTF.

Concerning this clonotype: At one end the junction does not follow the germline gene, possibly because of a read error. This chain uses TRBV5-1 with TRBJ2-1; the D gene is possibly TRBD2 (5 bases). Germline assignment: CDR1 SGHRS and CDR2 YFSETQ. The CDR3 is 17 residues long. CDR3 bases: TGCGCTAGCAGCTTGCAGCTTGGGAGCGGAGGTTACAATGAGCAGTTCTTC. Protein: CASSLQLGSGGYNEQFF.

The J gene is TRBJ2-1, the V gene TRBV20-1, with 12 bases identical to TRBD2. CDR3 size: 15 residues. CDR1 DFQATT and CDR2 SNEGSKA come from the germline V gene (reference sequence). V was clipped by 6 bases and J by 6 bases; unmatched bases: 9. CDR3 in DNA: TGCAGTGCCCCTAGCGGGAGGGGGGGAGGCAATGAGCAGTTCTTC. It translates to CSAPSGRGGGNEQFF.

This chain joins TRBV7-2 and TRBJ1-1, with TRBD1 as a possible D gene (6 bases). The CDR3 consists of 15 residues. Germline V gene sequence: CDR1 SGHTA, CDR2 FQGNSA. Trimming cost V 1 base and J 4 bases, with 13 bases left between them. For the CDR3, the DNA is TGTGCCAGCAGCTTAGAGTACAGGGTCCCCACTGAAGCTTTCTTT. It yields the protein CASSLEYRVPTEAFF.

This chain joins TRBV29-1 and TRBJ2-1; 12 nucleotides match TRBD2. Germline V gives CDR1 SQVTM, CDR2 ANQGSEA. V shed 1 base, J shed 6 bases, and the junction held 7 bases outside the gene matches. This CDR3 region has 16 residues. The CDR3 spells CSVEARTSGDPNEQFF. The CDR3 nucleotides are TGCAGCGTTGAAGCCCGGACTAGCGGGGACCCCAATGAGCAGTTCTTC.

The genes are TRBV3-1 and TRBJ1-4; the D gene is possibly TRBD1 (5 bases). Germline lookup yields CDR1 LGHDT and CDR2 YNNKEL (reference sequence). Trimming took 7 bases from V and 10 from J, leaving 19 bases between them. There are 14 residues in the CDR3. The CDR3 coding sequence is TGTGCCAGCAACACACAGGACCCGTTTGGAAAACTGTTTTTT. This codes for CASNTQDPFGKLFF.

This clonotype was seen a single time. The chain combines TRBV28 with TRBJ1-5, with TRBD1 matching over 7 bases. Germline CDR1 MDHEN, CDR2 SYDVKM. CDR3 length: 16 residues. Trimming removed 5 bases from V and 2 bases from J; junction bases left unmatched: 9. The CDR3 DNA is TGTGCCAGCAGTGGACAGACAGGGCCTGGCAATCAGCCCCAGCATTTT. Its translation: CASSGQTGPGNQPQHF.

In DNA form, the CDR3 reads TGTGCCAGCAGCGTCCGACAGGGAGGGGAGACCCAGTACTTC. It specifies CASSVRQGGETQYF. This chain connects TRBV13 to TRBJ2-5; D assignment may be TRBD1 or TRBD2 (7 bases each). The CDR3 is made up of 14 amino acids. CDR1 is PRHDT, CDR2 FYEKMQ, per germline (reference sequence). Trimming shortened V by 5 bases and J by 5 bases, and 15 bases separated the two germline ends. The entire variable domain, with the rest obtained from reference TRBV13 and TRBJ2-5, is as follows: AAGVIQSPRHLIKEKRETATLKCYPIPRHDTVYWYQQGPGQDPQFLISFYEKMQSDKGSIPDRFSAQQFSDYHSELNMSSLELGDSALYFCASSVRQGGETQYFGPGTRLLVL.

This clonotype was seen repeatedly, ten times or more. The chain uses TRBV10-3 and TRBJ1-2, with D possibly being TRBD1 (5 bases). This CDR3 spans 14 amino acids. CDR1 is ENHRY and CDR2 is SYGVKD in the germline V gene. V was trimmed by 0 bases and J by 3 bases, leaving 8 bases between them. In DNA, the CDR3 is TGTGCCATCAGTGAGTCTGGGACGGACTATGGCTACACCTTC. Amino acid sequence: CAISESGTDYGYTF.

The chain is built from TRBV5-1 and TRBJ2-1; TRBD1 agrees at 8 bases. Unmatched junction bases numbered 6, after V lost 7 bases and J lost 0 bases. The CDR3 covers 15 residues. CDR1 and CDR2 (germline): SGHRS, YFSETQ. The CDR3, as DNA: TGCGCCAGCCGACAGGGGCTCAGCTCCTACAATGAGCAGTTCTTC. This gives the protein CASRQGLSSYNEQFF.

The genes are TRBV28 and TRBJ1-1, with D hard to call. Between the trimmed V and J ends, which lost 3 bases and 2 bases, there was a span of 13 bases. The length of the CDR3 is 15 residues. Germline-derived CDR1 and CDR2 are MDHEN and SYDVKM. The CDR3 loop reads CASSFGNGLNTEAFF. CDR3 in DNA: TGTGCCAGCAGTTTCGGGAACGGGCTTAACACTGAAGCTTTCTTT.